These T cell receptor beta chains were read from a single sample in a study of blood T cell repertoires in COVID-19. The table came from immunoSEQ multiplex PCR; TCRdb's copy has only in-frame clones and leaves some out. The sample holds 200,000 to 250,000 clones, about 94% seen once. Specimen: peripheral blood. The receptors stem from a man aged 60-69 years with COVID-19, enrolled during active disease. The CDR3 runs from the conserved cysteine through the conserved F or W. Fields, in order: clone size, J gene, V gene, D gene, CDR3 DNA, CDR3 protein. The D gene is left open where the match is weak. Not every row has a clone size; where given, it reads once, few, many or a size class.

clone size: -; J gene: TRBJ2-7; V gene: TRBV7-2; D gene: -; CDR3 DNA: TGTGCCAGCAGCTTACAGGGCAGTCACGAGCAGTACTTC; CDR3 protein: CASSLQGSHEQYF
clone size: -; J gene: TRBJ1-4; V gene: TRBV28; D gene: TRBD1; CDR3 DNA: TGTGCCAGCAGTTCTCCGGGACAGGGAGGGGGGAATGAAAAACTGTTTTTT; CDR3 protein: CASSSPGQGGGNEKLFF
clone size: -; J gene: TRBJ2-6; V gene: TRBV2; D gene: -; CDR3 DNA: TGTGCCAGCAGTGAAGCGCGGGGTACTGGGGCCAACGTCCTGACTTTC; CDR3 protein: CASSEARGTGANVLTF
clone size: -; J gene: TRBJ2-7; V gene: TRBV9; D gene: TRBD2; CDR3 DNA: TGTGCCAGCAGCGTAGCTATGACTAGCGCCTACGAGCAGTACTTC; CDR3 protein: CASSVAMTSAYEQYF
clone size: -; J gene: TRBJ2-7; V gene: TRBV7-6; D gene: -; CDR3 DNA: TGTGCCAGCAGCCCTAGGGGGGGGGTCTCCTCCTACGAGCAGTACTTC; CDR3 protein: CASSPRGGVSSYEQYF
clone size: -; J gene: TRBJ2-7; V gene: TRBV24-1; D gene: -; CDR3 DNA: TGTGCCACCAGTAAAGCGCAGGGAGGATCTCTAGACGAGCAGTACTTC; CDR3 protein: CATSKAQGGSLDEQYF
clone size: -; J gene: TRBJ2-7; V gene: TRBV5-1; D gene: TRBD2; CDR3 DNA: TGCGCCAGCAGCCTTAGCGGGAGGGCCGACGAGCAGTACTTC; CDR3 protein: CASSLSGRADEQYF
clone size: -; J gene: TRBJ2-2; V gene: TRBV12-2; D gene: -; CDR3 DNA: TGTGCAAGTCGCTTACTTTGCGGGAGAGCGACCGGGGAGCTGTTTTTT; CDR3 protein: CASRLLCGRATGELFF
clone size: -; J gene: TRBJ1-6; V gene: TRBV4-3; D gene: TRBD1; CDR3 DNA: TGCGCCAGCAGCCAAGATGACAGGGGATATTCACCCCTCCACTTT; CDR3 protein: CASSQDDRGYSPLHF
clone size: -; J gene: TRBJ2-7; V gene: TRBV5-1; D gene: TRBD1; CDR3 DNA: TGCGCCAGCAGCTGGGACAGGGCTCGGTACGAGCAGTACTTC; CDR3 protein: CASSWDRARYEQYF
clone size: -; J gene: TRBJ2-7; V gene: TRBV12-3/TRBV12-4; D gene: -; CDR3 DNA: TGTGCCAGCAGTTTGAACCTAATCTACGAGCAGTACTTC; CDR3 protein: CASSLNLIYEQYF
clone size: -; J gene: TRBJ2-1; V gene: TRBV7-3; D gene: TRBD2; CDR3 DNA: TGTGCCAGCAGCTTCACCGGGACTAGCGGGAGTAATGAGCAGTTCTTC; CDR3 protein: CASSFTGTSGSNEQFF
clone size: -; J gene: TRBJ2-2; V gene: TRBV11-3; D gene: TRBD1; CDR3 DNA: TGTGCCAGCAGCTTAAGAGGGACAGCAAACACCGGGGAGCTGTTTTTT; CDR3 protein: CASSLRGTANTGELFF
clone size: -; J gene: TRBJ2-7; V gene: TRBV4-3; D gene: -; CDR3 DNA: TGCGCCAGCAGCCCGGATCTAGCGCTCGAGCAGTACTTC; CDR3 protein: CASSPDLALEQYF
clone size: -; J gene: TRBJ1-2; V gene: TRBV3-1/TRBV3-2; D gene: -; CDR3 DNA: TGTGCCAGCAGCCGAGTCAATTCCAACTATGGCTACACCTTC; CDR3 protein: CASSRVNSNYGYTF
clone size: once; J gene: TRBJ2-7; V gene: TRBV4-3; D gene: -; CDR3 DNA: TGCGCCAGCAGCCAAGAACTAGGACTGCAGAGCTCCTACGAGCAGTACTTC; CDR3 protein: CASSQELGLQSSYEQYF
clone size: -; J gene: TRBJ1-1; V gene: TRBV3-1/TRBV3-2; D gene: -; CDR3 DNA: TGTGCCAGCAGCTCCCAGGGACTTTTAACGGGCGCTGAAGCTTTCTTT; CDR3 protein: CASSSQGLLTGAEAFF
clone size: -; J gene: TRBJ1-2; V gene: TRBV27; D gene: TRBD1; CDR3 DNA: TGTGCCAGCAGTGGCAGGGGGCTGGATGGCTACACCTTC; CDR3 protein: CASSGRGLDGYTF
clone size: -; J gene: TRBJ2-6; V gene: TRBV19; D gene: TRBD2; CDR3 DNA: TGTGCCAGTAACGGACTAGCGGGGTTCTCTGGGGCCAACGTCCTGACTTTC; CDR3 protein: CASNGLAGFSGANVLTF
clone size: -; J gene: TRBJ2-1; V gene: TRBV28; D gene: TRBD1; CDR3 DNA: TGTGGGACAGGAAGAGCCTCCTACAATGAGCAGTTCTTC; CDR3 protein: CGTGRASYNEQFF
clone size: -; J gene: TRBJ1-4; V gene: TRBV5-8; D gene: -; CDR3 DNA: TGTGCCAGCAGCGGGGGGATTGTGACGCGACCAACTAATGAAAAACTGTTTTTT; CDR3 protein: CASSGGIVTRPTNEKLFF
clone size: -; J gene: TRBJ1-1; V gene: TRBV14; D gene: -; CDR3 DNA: TGTGCCAGCAGCCAATTGGGGACACGGAACACTGAAGCTTTCTTT; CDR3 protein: CASSQLGTRNTEAFF
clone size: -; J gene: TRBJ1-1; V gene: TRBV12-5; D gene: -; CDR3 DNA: TGTGCTAGTGGTTTGATACAGAATGGGGCCACTGAAGCTTTCTTT; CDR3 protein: CASGLIQNGATEAFF
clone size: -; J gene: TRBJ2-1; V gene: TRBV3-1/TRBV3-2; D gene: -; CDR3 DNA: TGTGCCAGCAGCCAAGAGGGGTCTAGGGGGAATGAGCAGTTCTTC; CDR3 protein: CASSQEGSRGNEQFF
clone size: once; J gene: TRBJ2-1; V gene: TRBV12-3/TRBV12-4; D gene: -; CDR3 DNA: TGTGCCACTGAGAGAGCCCCGCGGAATGAGCAGTTCTTC; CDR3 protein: CATERAPRNEQFF
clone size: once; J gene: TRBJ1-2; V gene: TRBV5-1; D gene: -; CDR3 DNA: TGCGCCAGCAGCTTGGAGCCAGGGGTATCGAATGGCTACACCTTC; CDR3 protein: CASSLEPGVSNGYTF
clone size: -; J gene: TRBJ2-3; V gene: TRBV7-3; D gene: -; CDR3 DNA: TGTGCCAGCAGCTTAAACTCAGCGGCCGGCGATACGCAGTATTTT; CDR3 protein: CASSLNSAAGDTQYF
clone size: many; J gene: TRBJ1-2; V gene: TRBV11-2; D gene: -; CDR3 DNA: TGTGCCAGCAGCTCGCTCCGTAGGGACACTTATGGCTACACCTTC; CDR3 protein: CASSSLRRDTYGYTF
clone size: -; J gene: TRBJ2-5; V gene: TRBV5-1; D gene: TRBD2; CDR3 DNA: TGCGCCAGCAGCTTGAGGTTAGCGGGAGTTGAGACCCAGTACTTC; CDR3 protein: CASSLRLAGVETQYF
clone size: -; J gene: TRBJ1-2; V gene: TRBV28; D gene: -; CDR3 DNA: TGTGCCAGCAGTTACGGCTATGGCTACACCTTC; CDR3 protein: CASSYGYGYTF
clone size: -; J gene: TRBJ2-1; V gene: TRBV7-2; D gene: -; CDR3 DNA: TGTGCCAGCAGCTTACTCGAAGGACTGGAAAGGCTCTTC; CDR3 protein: CASSLLEGLERLF
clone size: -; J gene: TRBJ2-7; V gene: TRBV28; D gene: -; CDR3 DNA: TGTGCCAGCAGTTTACAATTGGACTCTCACGAGCAGTACTTC; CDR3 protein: CASSLQLDSHEQYF
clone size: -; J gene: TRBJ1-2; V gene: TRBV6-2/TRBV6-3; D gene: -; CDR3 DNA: TGTGCCAGCAGTTACAGCAGGGGTGGTAACTATGGCTACACCTTC; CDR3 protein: CASSYSRGGNYGYTF
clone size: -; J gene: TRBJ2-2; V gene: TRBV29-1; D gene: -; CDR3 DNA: TGCAGCGTTGTTCGGGGGTCCGGGGAGCTGTTTTTT; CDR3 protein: CSVVRGSGELFF
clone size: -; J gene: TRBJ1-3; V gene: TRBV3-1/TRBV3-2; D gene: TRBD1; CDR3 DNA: TGTGCCAGCAGCGGTCGGGACAGGGGGAACACCATATATTTT; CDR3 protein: CASSGRDRGNTIYF
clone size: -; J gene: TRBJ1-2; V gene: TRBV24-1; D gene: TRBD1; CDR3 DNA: TGTGCCACCAGTGATCCGGTACAGGGGGTCAACTATGGCTACACCTTC; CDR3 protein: CATSDPVQGVNYGYTF
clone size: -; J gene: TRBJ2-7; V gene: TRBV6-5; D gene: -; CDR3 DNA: TGTGCCAGCAGTTACTCTCTGCGGGTGGGGACCTACGAGCAGTACTTC; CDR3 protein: CASSYSLRVGTYEQYF
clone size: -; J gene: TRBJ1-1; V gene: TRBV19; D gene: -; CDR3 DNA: TGTGCCAGTAGCGAGCTGAGTGTGAGCACTGAAGCTTTCTTT; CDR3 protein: CASSELSVSTEAFF
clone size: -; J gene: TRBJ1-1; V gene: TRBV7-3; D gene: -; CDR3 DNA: TGTGCCAGCAGTTCGTCCGGGGAAGCTTTCTTT; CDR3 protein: CASSSSGEAFF
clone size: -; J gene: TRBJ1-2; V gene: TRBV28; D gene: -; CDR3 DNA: -; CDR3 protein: CASSFGPGRILNYGYTF
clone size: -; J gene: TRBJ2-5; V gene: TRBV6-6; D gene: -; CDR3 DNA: TGTGCCAGCAGTTACTCGAAGGCGAGCGGTCAAGAGACCCAGTACTTC; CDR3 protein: CASSYSKASGQETQYF